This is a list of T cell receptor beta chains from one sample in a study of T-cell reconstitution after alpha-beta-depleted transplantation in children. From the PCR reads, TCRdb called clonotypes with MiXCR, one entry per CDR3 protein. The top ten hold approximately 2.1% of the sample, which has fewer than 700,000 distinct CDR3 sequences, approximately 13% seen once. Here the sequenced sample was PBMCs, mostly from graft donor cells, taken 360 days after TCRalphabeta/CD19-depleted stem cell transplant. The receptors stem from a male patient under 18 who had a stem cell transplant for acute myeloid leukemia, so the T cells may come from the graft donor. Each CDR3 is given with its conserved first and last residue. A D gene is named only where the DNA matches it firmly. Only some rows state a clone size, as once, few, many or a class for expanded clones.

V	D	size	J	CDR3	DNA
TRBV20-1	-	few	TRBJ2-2	CSARVRAGATGELFF	TGCAGTGCTAGAGTTCGGGCAGGGGCCACCGGGGAGCTGTTTTTT
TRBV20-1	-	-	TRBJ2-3	CSASEWRAGTPDTQYF	TGCAGTGCTAGTGAATGGAGGGCCGGGACGCCTGATACGCAGTATTTT
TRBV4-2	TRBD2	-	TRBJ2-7	CASSQEGGSPYEQYF	TGTGCCAGCAGCCAAGAAGGCGGGAGCCCCTACGAGCAGTACTTC
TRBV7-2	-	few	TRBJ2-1	CASSPPHEQFF	TGTGCCAGCAGCCCACCCCACGAGCAGTTCTTC
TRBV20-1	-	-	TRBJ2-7	CSAPGLYEQYF	TGCAGTGCTCCAGGCCTTTACGAGCAGTACTTC
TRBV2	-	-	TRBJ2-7	CASSVVVTYEQYF	TGTGCCAGCAGTGTTGTAGTGACCTACGAGCAGTACTTC
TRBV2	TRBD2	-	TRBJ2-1	CASSGTSGPFGQFF	TGTGCCAGTTCCGGGACTAGCGGGCCTTTTGGGCAGTTCTTC
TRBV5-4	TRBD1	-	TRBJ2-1	CAVVRTGNYNEQFF	TGTGCCGTGGTTAGGACAGGGAACTACAATGAGCAGTTCTTC
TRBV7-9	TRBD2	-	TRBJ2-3	CASSSPLAGGRTDTQYF	TGTGCCAGCAGCTCGCCGCTAGCGGGAGGGCGCACAGATACGCAGTATTTT
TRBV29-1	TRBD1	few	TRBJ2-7	CSVEVGGQESYEQYF	TGCAGCGTTGAAGTCGGCGGACAGGAATCCTACGAGCAGTACTTC
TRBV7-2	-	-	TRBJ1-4	CASRRAGTSNEKLFF	TGTGCCAGCAGGAGAGCGGGGACCTCTAATGAAAAACTGTTTTTT
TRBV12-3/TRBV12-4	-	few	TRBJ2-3	CASTGSTSTDTQYF	TGTGCCAGCACGGGAAGCACCAGCACAGATACGCAGTATTTT
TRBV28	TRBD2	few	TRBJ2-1	CASSYTGTSPYNEQFF	TGTGCCAGCAGTTACACCGGGACTAGCCCCTACAATGAGCAGTTCTTC
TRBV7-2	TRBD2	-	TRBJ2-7	CASNSPGGRPYEQYF	TGTGCCAGCAACTCCCCGGGCGGGAGGCCCTACGAGCAGTACTTC
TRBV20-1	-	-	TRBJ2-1	CSAALPSRGHNEQFF	TGCAGTGCTGCCCTCCCATCGCGGGGGCATAATGAGCAGTTCTTC
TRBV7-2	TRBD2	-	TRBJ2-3	CASGIVGLASTDTQYF	TGTGCCAGCGGAATCGTCGGACTAGCTAGCACAGATACGCAGTATTTT
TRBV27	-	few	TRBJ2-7	CASSPEGQPAYEQYF	TGTGCCAGCAGTCCCGAGGGACAACCGGCCTACGAGCAGTACTTC
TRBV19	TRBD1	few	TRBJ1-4	CASSSRDRGRNEKLFF	TGTGCCAGTAGTAGCCGGGACAGGGGAAGAAATGAAAAACTGTTTTTT
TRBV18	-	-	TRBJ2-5	CASSPPPGVETQYF	TGTGCCAGCTCACCACCCCCAGGAGTAGAGACCCAGTACTTC
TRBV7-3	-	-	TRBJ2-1	CASSLLPWREGAGNEQFF	TGTGCCAGCAGCTTACTGCCGTGGCGAGAGGGAGCCGGGAATGAGCAGTTCTTC
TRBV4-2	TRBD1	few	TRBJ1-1	CASSQADRGHTEAFF	TGTGCCAGCAGCCAAGCGGACAGGGGGCACACTGAAGCTTTCTTT
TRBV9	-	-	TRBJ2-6	CASSPPRHRTGANVLTF	TGTGCCAGCAGCCCTCCCAGGCATCGAACGGGGGCCAACGTCCTGACTTTC
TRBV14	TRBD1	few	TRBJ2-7	CASSQWTGQGKYEQYF	TGTGCCAGCAGCCAATGGACGGGACAGGGAAAATACGAGCAGTACTTC
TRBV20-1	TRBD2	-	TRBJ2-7	CSASFSGTSGRADEQYF	TGCAGTGCTTCGTTCTCCGGGACTAGCGGGAGGGCCGACGAGCAGTACTTC
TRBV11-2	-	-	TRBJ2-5	CASSLQGPGETQYF	TGTGCCAGCAGCTTACAGGGGCCGGGGGAGACCCAGTACTTC
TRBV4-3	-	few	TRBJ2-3	CASSTLFRAGDTQYF	TGCGCCAGCAGCACCCTTTTTAGAGCAGGGGATACGCAGTATTTT